What follows describes a single TCR beta chain. The data stem from a study of T cell changes during pregnancy in multiple sclerosis. The CDR3 has 17 amino acids. Germline trimming cut 4 bases from V and 3 bases from J; bases unmatched to any gene: 12. Germline V CDR1 and CDR2: SGDLS, YYNGEE. Generated by immunoSEQ multiplex PCR, the TCRdb table keeps only in-frame clones and is missing some. The sample includes 50,000 to 70,000 clones, 80% to 95% of them seen just once. The clonotype was recovered from a female donor with multiple sclerosis, enrolled in a pregnancy study. This rearrangement joins TRBV9 to TRBJ2-1; TRBD2 aligns across 8 bases. The sequencing here drew on peripheral blood, taken in the first trimester of pregnancy. The CDR3 region is CASSPEERGPLYNEQFF. The CDR3 bases are TGTGCCAGCAGCCCCGAGGAGCGGGGGCCCCTCTACAATGAGCAGTTCTTC.